A selection of T cell receptor beta chains follows, all from one sample in a study of OX40 agonist ivuxolimab in advanced cancers. Method: immunoSEQ multiplex PCR; TCRdb's copy keeps in-frame clones and lacks some. Of around 21,000 clones listed, 73% were seen once; the top ten hold 33%. This sample comprised CD4+ or CD8+ T cells sorted from blood, obtained in a trial of the OX40 agonist ivuxolimab. These receptors all stem from an adult with an advanced solid tumor such as melanoma, head and neck, liver or kidney cancer. Each CDR3 is given with its conserved first and last residue. Fields, in order: V gene, clone size, J gene, CDR3 length, CDR3 protein. Clone size is shown for a subset of rows, as once, few, many or a class of expanded clone.

v_call: TRBV9; clone_size: -; j_call: TRBJ1-2; cdr3_length: 18; cdr3_aa: CASYPDLVAGASNYGYTF
v_call: TRBV5-4; clone_size: -; j_call: TRBJ2-7; cdr3_length: 13; cdr3_aa: CASSLGGGSEQYF
v_call: TRBV15; clone_size: once; j_call: TRBJ1-4; cdr3_length: 13; cdr3_aa: CATRDRANEKLFF
v_call: TRBV7-9; clone_size: -; j_call: TRBJ2-7; cdr3_length: 14; cdr3_aa: CASSLVVPPYEQYF
v_call: TRBV7-8; clone_size: few; j_call: TRBJ1-5; cdr3_length: 13; cdr3_aa: CASSTKGVQPQHF
v_call: TRBV19; clone_size: few; j_call: TRBJ2-2; cdr3_length: 15; cdr3_aa: CASSQAGGPSGELFF
v_call: TRBV19; clone_size: once; j_call: TRBJ2-7; cdr3_length: 13; cdr3_aa: CASRGGGAYEQYF
v_call: TRBV2; clone_size: -; j_call: TRBJ2-1; cdr3_length: 16; cdr3_aa: CASSPIGGLAGNEQFF
v_call: TRBV7-9; clone_size: -; j_call: TRBJ2-3; cdr3_length: 16; cdr3_aa: CASSRTGTGGSDTQYF
v_call: TRBV10-3; clone_size: -; j_call: TRBJ2-1; cdr3_length: 14; cdr3_aa: CATTTPGMYNEQFF
v_call: TRBV5-4; clone_size: -; j_call: TRBJ2-5; cdr3_length: 13; cdr3_aa: CASSFPGTETQYF
v_call: TRBV5-4; clone_size: -; j_call: TRBJ1-4; cdr3_length: 14; cdr3_aa: CASSLGRSNEKLFF
v_call: TRBV2; clone_size: -; j_call: TRBJ2-1; cdr3_length: 15; cdr3_aa: CASSSERGFINEQFF
v_call: TRBV6-5; clone_size: -; j_call: TRBJ2-2; cdr3_length: 13; cdr3_aa: CASSWGITGELFF
v_call: TRBV7-8; clone_size: -; j_call: TRBJ2-5; cdr3_length: 14; cdr3_aa: CASTLPGREETQYF
v_call: TRBV12-2; clone_size: -; j_call: TRBJ1-1; cdr3_length: 14; cdr3_aa: CASRKTGRVTEAFF
v_call: TRBV2; clone_size: -; j_call: TRBJ2-3; cdr3_length: 14; cdr3_aa: CASNPGLDTDTQYF
v_call: TRBV27; clone_size: -; j_call: TRBJ2-7; cdr3_length: 14; cdr3_aa: CASSLVGVEGEQYF
v_call: TRBV6-5; clone_size: -; j_call: TRBJ2-5; cdr3_length: 16; cdr3_aa: CASSYPQGEGQETQYF
v_call: TRBV29-1; clone_size: -; j_call: TRBJ1-1; cdr3_length: 13; cdr3_aa: CSVSDLTNTEAFF
v_call: TRBV27; clone_size: -; j_call: TRBJ2-3; cdr3_length: 15; cdr3_aa: CASSLLSVGTDTQYF
v_call: TRBV29-1; clone_size: -; j_call: TRBJ2-2; cdr3_length: 16; cdr3_aa: CSVEDVAGADTGELFF
v_call: TRBV4-1; clone_size: -; j_call: TRBJ2-7; cdr3_length: 15; cdr3_aa: CASSQVGAGGYEQYF
v_call: TRBV11-2; clone_size: once; j_call: TRBJ2-7; cdr3_length: 17; cdr3_aa: CASSLGTSGKTLDEQYF
v_call: TRBV27; clone_size: -; j_call: TRBJ2-7; cdr3_length: 15; cdr3_aa: CASSLGGVGFYEQYF
v_call: TRBV27; clone_size: many; j_call: TRBJ2-5; cdr3_length: 18; cdr3_aa: CASSLYGQGAPGQETQYF
v_call: TRBV6-5; clone_size: -; j_call: TRBJ1-6; cdr3_length: 14; cdr3_aa: CASSSAGRDSPLHF
v_call: TRBV4-2; clone_size: -; j_call: TRBJ2-7; cdr3_length: 13; cdr3_aa: CASMERETYEQYF
v_call: TRBV27; clone_size: -; j_call: TRBJ2-7; cdr3_length: 14; cdr3_aa: CASSLSGTSYEQYF
v_call: TRBV14; clone_size: -; j_call: TRBJ2-7; cdr3_length: 15; cdr3_aa: CASSHRQGRSYEQYF
v_call: TRBV6-6; clone_size: once; j_call: TRBJ2-1; cdr3_length: 12; cdr3_aa: CASSGARDEQFF